These T cell receptor beta chains were read from a single sample in a study of shared clonotypes between healthy human individuals. The table came from immunoSEQ multiplex PCR; TCRdb's copy has only in-frame clones and leaves some out. This table holds around 2.1 million clones, more than 85% found once. Input material: naive CD8+ T cells from PBMCs. These receptors all come from a man between 18 and 29 years old in good health. Some clones in this sample may be carry-over from other donors' samples. CDR3s include the opening cysteine and the closing phenylalanine or tryptophan. The D gene is left open where the match is weak. Some rows have no size entry. The others give once, few or many, or a class for an expanded clone.

D gene: NA; CDR3 length: 13; V gene: TRBV28; clone size: NA; J gene: TRBJ1-2; CDR3 protein: CASSLGETAGYTF; CDR3 DNA: TGTGCCAGCAGCCTCGGGGAAACGGCGGGCTACACCTTC
D gene: TRBD1; CDR3 length: 16; V gene: TRBV5-6; clone size: NA; J gene: TRBJ2-2; CDR3 protein: CASSLGQGWNTGELFF; CDR3 DNA: TGTGCCAGCAGCTTAGGACAGGGTTGGAATACCGGGGAGCTGTTTTTT
D gene: TRBD2; CDR3 length: 16; V gene: TRBV27; clone size: once; J gene: TRBJ2-1; CDR3 protein: CASWAGGGGSYNEQFF; CDR3 DNA: TGTGCCAGCTGGGCGGGAGGAGGGGGCTCCTACAATGAGCAGTTCTTC
D gene: TRBD1; CDR3 length: 17; V gene: TRBV5-5; clone size: NA; J gene: TRBJ2-7; CDR3 protein: CASSFQTGTVTFYEQYF; CDR3 DNA: TGTGCCAGCAGCTTCCAAACCGGGACAGTGACTTTCTACGAGCAGTACTTC
D gene: NA; CDR3 length: 16; V gene: TRBV2; clone size: NA; J gene: TRBJ2-7; CDR3 protein: CASSVPLYRQSYEQYF; CDR3 DNA: TGTGCCAGCAGTGTACCCTTATACAGGCAATCCTACGAGCAGTACTTC
D gene: NA; CDR3 length: 15; V gene: TRBV27; clone size: NA; J gene: TRBJ2-7; CDR3 protein: CASSFLGGLNYEQYF; CDR3 DNA: TGTGCCAGCAGTTTTTTAGGGGGGCTTAACTACGAGCAGTACTTC
D gene: NA; CDR3 length: 14; V gene: TRBV4-2; clone size: NA; J gene: TRBJ1-5; CDR3 protein: CASSHGDSNQPQHF; CDR3 DNA: TGTGCCAGCAGCCACGGAGATAGCAATCAGCCCCAGCATTTT
D gene: NA; CDR3 length: 16; V gene: TRBV29-1; clone size: NA; J gene: TRBJ1-3; CDR3 protein: CSVVSGRGASGNTIYF; CDR3 DNA: TGCAGCGTTGTGAGCGGCAGGGGAGCCTCTGGAAACACCATATATTTT
D gene: TRBD1; CDR3 length: 15; V gene: TRBV14; clone size: NA; J gene: TRBJ1-4; CDR3 protein: CASSQRGSTGGELFF; CDR3 DNA: TGTGCCAGCAGCCAACGGGGGTCCACAGGGGGAGAGCTGTTTTTT
D gene: NA; CDR3 length: 14; V gene: TRBV4-1; clone size: NA; J gene: TRBJ2-2; CDR3 protein: CASSHKQGGGELFF; CDR3 DNA: TGCGCCAGCAGCCATAAACAGGGCGGCGGGGAGCTGTTTTTT
D gene: NA; CDR3 length: 14; V gene: TRBV19; clone size: NA; J gene: TRBJ2-1; CDR3 protein: CASSPVGAYNEQFF; CDR3 DNA: TGTGCCAGTAGTCCCGTGGGGGCTTACAATGAGCAGTTCTTC
D gene: TRBD1; CDR3 length: 15; V gene: TRBV6-1; clone size: NA; J gene: TRBJ1-3; CDR3 protein: CASSEGQGAENTIYF; CDR3 DNA: TGTGCCAGCAGTGAAGGGCAGGGGGCCGAAAACACCATATATTTT
D gene: NA; CDR3 length: 12; V gene: TRBV6-6; clone size: NA; J gene: TRBJ1-4; CDR3 protein: CATGGGREKLFF; CDR3 DNA: TGTGCCACCGGGGGGGGCCGTGAAAAACTGTTTTTT
D gene: NA; CDR3 length: 16; V gene: TRBV9; clone size: once; J gene: TRBJ1-1; CDR3 protein: CASSVVRTRRDTEAFF; CDR3 DNA: TGTGCCAGCAGCGTAGTACGGACAAGAAGGGACACTGAAGCTTTCTTT
D gene: NA; CDR3 length: 14; V gene: TRBV27; clone size: NA; J gene: TRBJ2-7; CDR3 protein: CASSLSAGPYEQYF; CDR3 DNA: TGTGCCAGCAGTTTATCGGCAGGGCCCTACGAGCAGTACTTC
D gene: NA; CDR3 length: 12; V gene: TRBV6-6; clone size: NA; J gene: TRBJ2-3; CDR3 protein: CASTSSTDTQYF; CDR3 DNA: TGTGCCAGCACTTCTAGCACAGATACGCAGTATTTT
D gene: NA; CDR3 length: 11; V gene: TRBV2; clone size: once; J gene: TRBJ2-1; CDR3 protein: CAVLTGNEQFF; CDR3 DNA: TGTGCCGTTCTAACAGGGAATGAGCAGTTCTTC
D gene: NA; CDR3 length: 17; V gene: TRBV11-1; clone size: NA; J gene: TRBJ2-1; CDR3 protein: CASSHILGGGPYNEQFF; CDR3 DNA: TGTGCCAGCAGCCATATACTAGGCGGGGGCCCTTACAATGAGCAGTTCTTC
D gene: NA; CDR3 length: 13; V gene: TRBV7-8; clone size: NA; J gene: TRBJ2-7; CDR3 protein: CASSLAGYNEQYF; CDR3 DNA: TGTGCCAGCAGCTTAGCAGGGTACAACGAGCAGTACTTC
D gene: NA; CDR3 length: 15; V gene: TRBV18; clone size: NA; J gene: TRBJ2-1; CDR3 protein: CASSPGGTSYNEQFF; CDR3 DNA: TGTGCCAGCTCACCGGGCGGCACGTCCTACAATGAGCAGTTCTTC
D gene: TRBD1; CDR3 length: 16; V gene: TRBV9; clone size: NA; J gene: TRBJ2-7; CDR3 protein: CASSPTQGRGLGEQYF; CDR3 DNA: TGTGCCAGCAGCCCCACACAGGGCAGGGGGCTGGGGGAGCAGTACTTC
D gene: NA; CDR3 length: 16; V gene: TRBV10-1; clone size: NA; J gene: TRBJ2-4; CDR3 protein: CASSVGSGLAKNIQYF; CDR3 DNA: TGCGCCAGCAGTGTGGGATCGGGCCTAGCCAAAAACATTCAGTACTTC
D gene: TRBD1; CDR3 length: 15; V gene: TRBV10-3; clone size: NA; J gene: TRBJ1-1; CDR3 protein: CAISGLQGRGTEAFF; CDR3 DNA: TGTGCCATCAGTGGGCTACAGGGGAGGGGAACTGAAGCTTTCTTT
D gene: NA; CDR3 length: 13; V gene: TRBV6-5; clone size: once; J gene: TRBJ2-2; CDR3 protein: CASSATDLGELFF; CDR3 DNA: TGTGCCAGCAGTGCAACGGATCTAGGGGAGCTGTTTTTT
D gene: TRBD1; CDR3 length: 16; V gene: TRBV27; clone size: NA; J gene: TRBJ1-5; CDR3 protein: CASSQLKGLQGETQHF; CDR3 DNA: TGTGCCAGCAGTCAACTAAAAGGTCTTCAGGGGGAGACCCAGCATTTT
D gene: NA; CDR3 length: 14; V gene: TRBV28; clone size: NA; J gene: TRBJ1-1; CDR3 protein: CASSRTVQNTEAFF; CDR3 DNA: TGTGCCAGCAGTAGGACAGTCCAGAACACTGAAGCTTTCTTT
D gene: NA; CDR3 length: 14; V gene: TRBV4-1; clone size: NA; J gene: TRBJ2-5; CDR3 protein: CASSPEGRGETQYF; CDR3 DNA: TGCGCCAGCAGCCCGGAGGGCAGAGGGGAGACCCAGTACTTC
D gene: NA; CDR3 length: 14; V gene: TRBV6-1; clone size: NA; J gene: TRBJ2-1; CDR3 protein: CASSTGGSYNEQFF; CDR3 DNA: TGTGCCAGCAGCACCGGCGGCTCCTACAATGAGCAGTTCTTC
D gene: NA; CDR3 length: 16; V gene: TRBV6-1; clone size: NA; J gene: TRBJ2-3; CDR3 protein: CASSEAFPWSTDTQYF; CDR3 DNA: TGTGCCAGCAGTGAAGCCTTTCCGTGGAGCACAGATACGCAGTATTTT
D gene: TRBD1; CDR3 length: 13; V gene: TRBV4-1; clone size: NA; J gene: TRBJ1-2; CDR3 protein: CASSRQGAEGYTF; CDR3 DNA: TGCGCCAGCAGCCGACAGGGGGCTGAGGGCTACACCTTC
D gene: TRBD2; CDR3 length: 17; V gene: TRBV28; clone size: NA; J gene: TRBJ2-7; CDR3 protein: CASSAGAAREVGYEQYF; CDR3 DNA: TGTGCCAGCAGTGCGGGGGCGGCGCGGGAGGTCGGTTACGAGCAGTACTTC
D gene: TRBD2; CDR3 length: 15; V gene: TRBV9; clone size: once; J gene: TRBJ2-3; CDR3 protein: CASSVSGSPSDTQYF; CDR3 DNA: TGTGCCAGCAGCGTGAGCGGGAGCCCATCGGATACGCAGTATTTT
D gene: NA; CDR3 length: 16; V gene: TRBV4-2; clone size: NA; J gene: TRBJ2-3; CDR3 protein: CASSQEEGLSTDTQYF; CDR3 DNA: TGTGCCAGCAGCCAAGAAGAGGGTTTAAGCACAGATACGCAGTATTTT
D gene: TRBD2; CDR3 length: 14; V gene: TRBV9; clone size: NA; J gene: TRBJ2-7; CDR3 protein: CASSLSGTPYEQYF; CDR3 DNA: TGTGCCAGCAGCCTGAGCGGGACCCCCTACGAGCAGTACTTC
D gene: TRBD1; CDR3 length: 14; V gene: TRBV27; clone size: NA; J gene: TRBJ2-7; CDR3 protein: CASSLRQGVYEQYF; CDR3 DNA: TGTGCCAGCAGTTTACGACAGGGGGTCTACGAGCAGTACTTC
D gene: NA; CDR3 length: 16; V gene: TRBV27; clone size: NA; J gene: TRBJ1-5; CDR3 protein: CASSSRPPRGNQPQHF; CDR3 DNA: TGTGCCAGCAGTTCCCGACCGCCGCGGGGCAATCAGCCCCAGCATTTT
D gene: NA; CDR3 length: 14; V gene: TRBV29-1; clone size: NA; J gene: TRBJ1-2; CDR3 protein: CSVLFEGRHYGYTF; CDR3 DNA: TGCAGCGTCCTCTTCGAAGGGAGGCACTATGGCTACACCTTC
D gene: NA; CDR3 length: 11; V gene: TRBV29-1; clone size: NA; J gene: TRBJ2-2; CDR3 protein: CSALDSGELFF; CDR3 DNA: TGCAGCGCCTTGGATTCCGGGGAGCTGTTTTTT
D gene: NA; CDR3 length: 14; V gene: TRBV2; clone size: NA; J gene: TRBJ2-2; CDR3 protein: CASSAGLLTGELFF; CDR3 DNA: TGTGCCAGCAGTGCGGGGCTTCTAACCGGGGAGCTGTTTTTT
D gene: NA; CDR3 length: 16; V gene: TRBV11-1; clone size: NA; J gene: TRBJ2-2; CDR3 protein: CATTGAGEANTGELFF; CDR3 DNA: TGTGCCACCACGGGGGCTGGGGAAGCGAACACCGGGGAGCTGTTTTTT
D gene: NA; CDR3 length: 20; V gene: TRBV18; clone size: NA; J gene: TRBJ1-4; CDR3 protein: CASSTDPGHADITTNEKLFF; CDR3 DNA: TGTGCCAGCTCAACGGACCCGGGACACGCCGATATCACAACTAATGAAAAACTGTTTTTT
D gene: TRBD2; CDR3 length: 18; V gene: TRBV9; clone size: NA; J gene: TRBJ2-1; CDR3 protein: CASSEPPGQRGTYNEQFF; CDR3 DNA: TGTGCCAGCAGCGAGCCCCCTGGTCAGCGGGGGACCTACAATGAGCAGTTCTTC
D gene: NA; CDR3 length: 15; V gene: TRBV19; clone size: NA; J gene: TRBJ2-3; CDR3 protein: CASTEVWARTDTQYF; CDR3 DNA: TGTGCCAGCACTGAGGTGTGGGCGCGAACAGATACGCAGTATTTT
D gene: NA; CDR3 length: 16; V gene: TRBV4-1; clone size: NA; J gene: TRBJ1-4; CDR3 protein: CASSQAFAENNEKLFF; CDR3 DNA: TGCGCCAGCAGCCAAGCCTTTGCAGAGAATAATGAAAAACTGTTTTTT
D gene: TRBD2; CDR3 length: 13; V gene: TRBV29-1; clone size: once; J gene: TRBJ2-2; CDR3 protein: CSVTAGATGELFF; CDR3 DNA: TGCAGCGTTACGGCGGGAGCGACCGGGGAGCTGTTTTTT
D gene: NA; CDR3 length: 15; V gene: TRBV19; clone size: NA; J gene: TRBJ2-7; CDR3 protein: CASSIGGTNSYEQYF; CDR3 DNA: TGTGCCAGTAGTATAGGCGGGACAAACTCTTACGAGCAGTACTTC
D gene: NA; CDR3 length: 13; V gene: TRBV19; clone size: NA; J gene: TRBJ2-3; CDR3 protein: CASMVDPTDTQYF; CDR3 DNA: TGTGCCAGTATGGTCGACCCCACAGATACGCAGTATTTT
D gene: TRBD1; CDR3 length: 16; V gene: TRBV7-8; clone size: NA; J gene: TRBJ1-1; CDR3 protein: CASSLFAGTENTEAFF; CDR3 DNA: TGTGCCAGCAGCTTATTCGCCGGGACAGAAAACACTGAAGCTTTCTTT
D gene: NA; CDR3 length: 14; V gene: TRBV27; clone size: NA; J gene: TRBJ2-3; CDR3 protein: CASSLRGSTDTQYF; CDR3 DNA: TGTGCCAGCAGTTTACGGGGTTCCACAGATACGCAGTATTTT
D gene: TRBD2; CDR3 length: 16; V gene: TRBV9; clone size: NA; J gene: TRBJ2-4; CDR3 protein: CASSTPRGVYENIQYF; CDR3 DNA: TGTGCCAGCAGCACCCCCCGGGGGGTTTATGAAAACATTCAGTACTTC
D gene: TRBD2; CDR3 length: 16; V gene: TRBV4-1; clone size: NA; J gene: TRBJ2-1; CDR3 protein: CASSHARTSGYNEQFF; CDR3 DNA: TGCGCCAGCAGCCATGCCAGGACTAGCGGTTACAATGAGCAGTTCTTC
D gene: NA; CDR3 length: 12; V gene: TRBV11-2; clone size: NA; J gene: TRBJ2-7; CDR3 protein: CASSLGQNEQYF; CDR3 DNA: TGTGCCAGCAGCTTAGGCCAGAACGAGCAGTACTTC